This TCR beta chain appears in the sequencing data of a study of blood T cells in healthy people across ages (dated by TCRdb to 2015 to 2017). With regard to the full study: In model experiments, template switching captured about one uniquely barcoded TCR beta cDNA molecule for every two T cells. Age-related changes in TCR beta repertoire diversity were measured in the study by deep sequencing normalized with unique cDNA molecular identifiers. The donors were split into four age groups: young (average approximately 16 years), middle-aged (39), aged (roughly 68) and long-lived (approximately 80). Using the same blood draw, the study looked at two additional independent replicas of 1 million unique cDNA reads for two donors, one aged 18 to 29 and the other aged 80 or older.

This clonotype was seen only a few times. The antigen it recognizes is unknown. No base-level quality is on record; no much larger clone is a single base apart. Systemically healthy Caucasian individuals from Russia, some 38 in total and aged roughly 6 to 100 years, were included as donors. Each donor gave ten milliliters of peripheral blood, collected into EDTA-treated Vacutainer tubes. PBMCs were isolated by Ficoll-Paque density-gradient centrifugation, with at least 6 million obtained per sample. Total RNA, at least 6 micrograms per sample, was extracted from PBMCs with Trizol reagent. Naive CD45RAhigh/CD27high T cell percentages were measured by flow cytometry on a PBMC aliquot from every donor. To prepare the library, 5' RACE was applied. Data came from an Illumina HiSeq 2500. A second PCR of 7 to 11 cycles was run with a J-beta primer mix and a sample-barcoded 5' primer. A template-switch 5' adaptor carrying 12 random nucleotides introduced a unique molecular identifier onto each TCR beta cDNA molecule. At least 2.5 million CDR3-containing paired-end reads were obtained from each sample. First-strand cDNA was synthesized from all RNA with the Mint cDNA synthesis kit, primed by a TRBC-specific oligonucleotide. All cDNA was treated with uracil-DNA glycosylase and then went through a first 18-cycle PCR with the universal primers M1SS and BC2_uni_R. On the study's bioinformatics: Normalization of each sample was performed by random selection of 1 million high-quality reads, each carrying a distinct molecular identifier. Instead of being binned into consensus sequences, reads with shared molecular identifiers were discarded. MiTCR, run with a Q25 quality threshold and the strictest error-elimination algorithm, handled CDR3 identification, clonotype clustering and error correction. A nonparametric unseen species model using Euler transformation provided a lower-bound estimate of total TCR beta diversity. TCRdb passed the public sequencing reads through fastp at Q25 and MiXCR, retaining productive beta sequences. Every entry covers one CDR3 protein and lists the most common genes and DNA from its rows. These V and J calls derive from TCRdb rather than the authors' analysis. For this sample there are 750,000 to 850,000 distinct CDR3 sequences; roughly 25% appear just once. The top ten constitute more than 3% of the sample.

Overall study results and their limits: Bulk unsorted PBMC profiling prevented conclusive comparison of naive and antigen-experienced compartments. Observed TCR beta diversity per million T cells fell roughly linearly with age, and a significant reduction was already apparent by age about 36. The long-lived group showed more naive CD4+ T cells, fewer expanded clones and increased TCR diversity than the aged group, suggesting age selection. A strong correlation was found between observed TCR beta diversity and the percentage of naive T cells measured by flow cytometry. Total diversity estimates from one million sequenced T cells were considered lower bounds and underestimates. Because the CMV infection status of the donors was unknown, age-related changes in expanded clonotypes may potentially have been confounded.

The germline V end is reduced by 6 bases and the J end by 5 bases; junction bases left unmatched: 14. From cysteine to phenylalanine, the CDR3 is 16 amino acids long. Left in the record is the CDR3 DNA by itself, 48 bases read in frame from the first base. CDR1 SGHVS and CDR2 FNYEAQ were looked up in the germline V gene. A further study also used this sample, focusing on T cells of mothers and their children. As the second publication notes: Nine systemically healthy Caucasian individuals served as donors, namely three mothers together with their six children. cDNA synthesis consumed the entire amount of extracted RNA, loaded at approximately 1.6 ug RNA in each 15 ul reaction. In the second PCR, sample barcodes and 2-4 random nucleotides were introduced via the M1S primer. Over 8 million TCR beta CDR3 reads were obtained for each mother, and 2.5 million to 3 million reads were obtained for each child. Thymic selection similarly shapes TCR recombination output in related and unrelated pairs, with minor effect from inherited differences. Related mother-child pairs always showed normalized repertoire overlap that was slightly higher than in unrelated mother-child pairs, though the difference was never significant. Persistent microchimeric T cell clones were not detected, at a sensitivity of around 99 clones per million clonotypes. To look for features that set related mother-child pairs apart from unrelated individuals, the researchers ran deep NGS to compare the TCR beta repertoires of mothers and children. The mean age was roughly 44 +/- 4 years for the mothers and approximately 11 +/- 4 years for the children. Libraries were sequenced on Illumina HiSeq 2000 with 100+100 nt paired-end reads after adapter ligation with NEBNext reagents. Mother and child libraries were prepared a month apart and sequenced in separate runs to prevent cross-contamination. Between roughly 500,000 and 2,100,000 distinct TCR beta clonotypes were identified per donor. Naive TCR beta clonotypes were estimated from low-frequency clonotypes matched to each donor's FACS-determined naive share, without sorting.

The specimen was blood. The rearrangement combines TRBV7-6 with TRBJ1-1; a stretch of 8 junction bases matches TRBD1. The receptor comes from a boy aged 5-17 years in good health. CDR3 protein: CASSPGQGFGATEAFF. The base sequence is TGTGCCAGCAGTCCAGGACAGGGTTTCGGGGCTACTGAAGCTTTCTTT. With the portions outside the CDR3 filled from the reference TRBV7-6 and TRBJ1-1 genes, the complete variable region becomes GAGVSQSPRYKVTKRGQDVALRCDPISGHVSLYWYRQALGQGPEFLTYFNYEAQQDKSGLPNDRFSAERPEGSISTLTIQRTEQRDSAMYRCASSPGQGFGATEAFFGQGTRLTVV.